This TCR beta chain emerged from a study of T cell repertoires in cytomegalovirus infection. Background on the study: Public TCR beta signatures marked donors with CMV infection and the matching HLA.

Regarding the study as a whole: In two of eight donors, the top clonotype was HLA-C-restricted CMV-specific. Carriers of CMV plus the relevant HLA were identified by cumulative public TCR beta family frequency.

TCRdb re-called the reads through MiXCR, storing one row per CDR3 protein. The table includes 7,600 or so distinct CDR3 sequences, approximately 54% detected once. This clonotype has a count of ten or more. Its antigen is not known. This CDR3 has 15 amino acids. The V gene's germline CDR1 is SGHRS and CDR2 YFSETQ. Trimming shortened V by 2 bases and J by 2 bases, and 14 bases separated the two germline ends. This TCR derives from a human donor in good health (CMV status not recorded). Some clones in this sample may be carry-over from other donors' samples. The chain combines TRBV5-1 with TRBJ2-7, with no clear D. What was sequenced was PBMCs, sequenced either directly or after in vitro stimulation (not recorded which). CDR3 sequence reads: CASSLTDSPTYEQYF. DNA of the CDR3: TGCGCCAGCAGCTTAACTGATTCCCCGACCTACGAGCAGTACTTC.